This T cell receptor beta chain came from a study of blood T cells in healthy people across ages. Study-level findings and limits: Versus aged donors, long-lived donors had higher diversity and more naive CD4+ cells.

A J-beta primer mix and a sample-barcoded 5' primer were used in a second PCR of about 7 to 12 cycles. A 12-random-nucleotide template-switch adaptor tagged each cDNA molecule. MiXCR, applied by TCRdb to the 5' RACE reads, yields one record per CDR3 protein. The sample gives around 870,000 distinct CDR3 sequences, roughly 26% of which show up once; 17% is in the top ten. The length of the CDR3 is 13 residues. Germline CDR1 reads SGHAT; CDR2 reads FQNNGV. The sample holds many counts of this clonotype. What it recognizes is unknown. One end of the junction varies from germline; a read error may be responsible. Total RNA extracted from each sample amounted to at least 5.5 micrograms.

The sequence derives from a woman older than 75 in good health. Sequenced sample: blood. The chain couples TRBV11-2 to TRBJ2-3; D uncertain. The CDR3 sequence is CASSSSDTNTQYF. The CDR3 DNA sequence: TGTGCCAGCAGCTCATCCGACACAAATACGCAGTATTTT.